This T cell receptor beta chain was recovered during a study of blood T cell repertoires in COVID-19. V lost 0 bases and J 5 bases, leaving 16 bases between the germline ends. CDR1 is SGHRS and CDR2 is YFSETQ in the germline V gene. This CDR3 spans 16 amino acids. Source study methods: Cell counts per sample came from amplifying reference gene primers. TCRdb's copy holds only in-frame clones and misses some; the assay was immunoSEQ multiplex PCR. V, J and clone size reflect that table, while D and trimming were determined from the DNA. The sample yields some 300,000 clones, approximately 85% seen once. Participant ages covered 18 to 89 years across about 25 US areas.

This clonotype was obtained from a woman under 40 who had recovered from COVID-19. This chain connects TRBV5-1 to TRBJ2-3; D might be TRBD2 (6 bases). Sequencing input: PBMCs or T cells enriched from blood (not recorded which). The CDR3 loop reads CASSLVGGTLKDTQYF. CDR3 coding DNA: TGCGCCAGCAGCTTGGTTGGCGGGACCCTGAAAGATACGCAGTATTTT.